The 19 T cell receptor beta chains below come from one sample, sequenced in a study of T cell responses to AZD1222 COVID-19 vaccine. The data were produced by immunoSEQ multiplex PCR, yet TCRdb's version contains in-frame clones alone and is incomplete. The sample lists more than 150,000 clones; 90% were seen once. The starting material was peripheral blood, obtained on day 0 of AZD1222 vaccination. The receptors shown here come from an adult in good health.

The V and J genes are TRBV19 and TRBJ1-4; unclear D gene. The CDR3 length is 16 residues. Per the germline V gene, CDR1 is LNHDA and CDR2 is SQIVND (reference sequence). V was clipped by 2 bases and J by 12 bases, with 22 bases between them. CDR3 sequence: CASSINGRGPLSELFF. The CDR3 region has the DNA TGTGCCAGTAGTATAAATGGACGAGGCCCCCTTTCGGAACTGTTTTTT.

The V and J genes are TRBV15 and TRBJ2-7, with D uncertain. V was cut by 5 bases and J by 9 bases, with 29 bases left in between. The germline gives CDR1 LNHNV, CDR2 YYDKDF (reference sequence). The CDR3 spans 17 residues. The CDR3 spells CATSSVPTSLTASGQYF. CDR3 nucleotide sequence: TGTGCCACCAGCTCCGTTCCTACCTCCCTTACTGCTTCGGGGCAGTACTTC. Supplemented by reference TRBV15 and TRBJ2-7, the full variable domain reads DAMVIQNPRYQVTQFGKPVTLSCSQTLNHNVMYWYQQKSSQAPKLLFHYYDKDFNNEADTPDNFQSRRPNTSFCFLDIRSPGLGDTAMYLCATSSVPTSLTASGQYFGPGTRLTVT.

This chain connects TRBV12-3 or TRBV12-4 to TRBJ2-5; D ambiguous. V dropped 6 bases and J dropped 6 bases, with 11 bases sitting between them. The length of the CDR3 is 12 residues. CDR3: CASSRHRQTQYF. In DNA, the CDR3 is TGTGCCAGCAGCCGACATCGGCAGACCCAGTACTTC.

The chain is built from TRBV20-1 and TRBJ1-1, with D perhaps TRBD1 (5 bases). The CDR3 consists of 11 residues. V was pared by 1 base and J by 10 bases, with 10 bases between. Germline lookup yields CDR1 DFQATT and CDR2 SNEGSKA (reference sequence). The CDR3 nucleotides read TGCAGTGCTAGAGGGAGTCAGGGAGCTTTCTTT. This codes for CSARGSQGAFF.

The chain employs TRBV28 and TRBJ2-3; D gene ambiguous. The V gene's germline CDR1 is MDHEN and CDR2 SYDVKM. V gave up 2 bases and J gave up 0 bases, with 6 bases separating them. CDR3 length: 14 amino acids. The CDR3 protein is CASSLKYSTDTQYF. The CDR3 nucleotides are TGTGCCAGCAGTTTAAAGTACAGCACAGATACGCAGTATTTT.

This clone was counted only a few times. The genes are TRBV5-1 and TRBJ1-1, with D unresolved. The CDR3 runs to 13 residues. Germline CDR1 reads SGHRS; CDR2 reads YFSETQ. V gave up 4 bases and J gave up 1 base, with 8 bases separating them. The CDR3 bases are TGCGCCAGCAGCCTTCAAGGGAACACTGAAGCTTTCTTT. It specifies CASSLQGNTEAFF.

This chain connects TRBV19 to TRBJ1-6; 7 nucleotides agree with TRBD1. Per the germline V gene, CDR1 is LNHDA and CDR2 is SQIVND (reference sequence). The J segment lost 7 bases and the V segment lost 7 bases, leaving 7 bases of the junction unmatched. CDR3 length equals 14 residues. The DNA of the CDR3 is TGTGCCAGTAAGAGGGGACAGAGGAATTCACCCCTCCACTTT. This codes for CASKRGQRNSPLHF.

This chain joins TRBV28 and TRBJ1-2; 8 positions match TRBD1. The germline V gene encodes CDR1 MDHEN and CDR2 SYDVKM. The CDR3 spans 14 residues. After removal of 8 bases from V and 8 bases from J, the junction contained 13 bases not matched to a gene. The CDR3 region is CASCTDGQGWGYTF. The CDR3 region has the DNA TGTGCCAGCTGCACAGATGGACAGGGTTGGGGCTACACCTTC.

This clone came up once. V gene TRBV19 combines with J gene TRBJ2-2; 7 bases fit TRBD2. Germline CDR1 reads LNHDA; CDR2 reads SQIVND (reference sequence). This CDR3 has 16 amino acids. The V segment lost 0 bases and the J segment 9 bases; nucleotides outside the gene matches: 10. The CDR3 loop is CASSIDPAGDNRELFF. CDR3 coding DNA: TGTGCCAGTAGTATAGATCCGGCGGGAGACAACAGGGAGCTGTTTTTT.

This rearrangement joins TRBV24-1 to TRBJ2-3, with D possibly being TRBD1 (8 bases). CDR1 and CDR2 (germline): KGHDR, SFDVKD. Trimming stripped 3 bases from V and 3 bases from J, with 24 bases between. The CDR3 extends over 19 amino acids. Here the CDR3 reads CATSDAGQGGGGSTDTQYF. The CDR3 DNA sequence: TGTGCCACCAGTGATGCCGGACAGGGTGGGGGGGGATCGACAGATACGCAGTATTTT.

This chain links TRBV5-5 with TRBJ2-2; 12 bases match TRBD1. The CDR3 length is 16 residues. CDR1 is SGHKS and CDR2 is YYEKEE in the germline V gene (reference sequence). Trimming took 4 bases from V and 5 from J; bases not matched to a gene: 6. CDR3 bases: TGTGCCAGCAGCCCCGGGACAGGGGGCCGGACCGGGGAGCTGTTTTTT. Translated, it gives CASSPGTGGRTGELFF.

This chain links TRBV19 with TRBJ2-2; D not certain. Germline V gene sequence: CDR1 LNHDA, CDR2 SQIVND (reference sequence). The CDR3 runs to 14 residues. V dropped 9 bases and J dropped 6 bases, with 17 bases sitting between them. The CDR3 sequence is CARLRAYGAGELFF. The CDR3 region has the DNA TGTGCCAGACTCCGGGCCTATGGAGCCGGGGAGCTGTTTTTT.

V is TRBV6-2 or TRBV6-3 and J is TRBJ2-1; TRBD2 agrees at 9 bases. V shed 4 bases, J shed 9 bases, and the junction held 16 bases outside the gene matches. Per germline, CDR1 MNHEY and CDR2 SVGEGT. The length of the CDR3 is 17 residues. CDR3 residues: CASSSPGLASGATEQFF. As DNA, the CDR3 is TGTGCCAGCAGTTCCCCGGGACTAGCATCGGGGGCGACTGAGCAGTTCTTC.

The genes are TRBV5-1 and TRBJ1-6; a weak D match, TRBD1 (5 bases). Germline V gene sequence: CDR1 SGHRS, CDR2 YFSETQ. This CDR3 is 17 amino acids long. The V end lost 4 bases, the J end lost 10 bases, and 24 bases lay between the germline ends. The CDR3 reads CASSSRDPSVIGSPLHF. The CDR3 DNA reads TGCGCCAGCAGCAGCCGGGACCCTTCGGTGATTGGGTCACCCCTCCACTTT.

This chain links TRBV5-1 with TRBJ1-4; TRBD1 agrees at 8 bases. V was pared by 2 bases and J by 6 bases, with 3 bases of the junction left unmatched. The CDR3 is made up of 14 amino acids. Germline V gives CDR1 SGHRS, CDR2 YFSETQ. This chain's CDR3 is CASSFQGADEKLFF. The CDR3 bases are TGCGCCAGCAGCTTTCAGGGGGCCGATGAAAAACTGTTTTTT.

The count of this clone is one. The J gene is TRBJ1-2, the V gene TRBV19; 8 positions agree with TRBD1. Germline assignment: CDR1 LNHDA and CDR2 SQIVND (reference sequence). This CDR3 has 16 amino acids. Trimming took 4 bases from V and 5 from J; bases not matched to a gene: 12. The CDR3 nucleotides read TGTGCCAGTAGTAAACCGGGACAGGCTGAGAGATATGGCTACACCTTC. This sequence encodes CASSKPGQAERYGYTF.

V and J are TRBV18 and TRBJ2-3; D not certain. The V gene lost 3 bases and the J gene lost 4 bases, with 5 bases spanning the gap. The CDR3 consists of 12 residues. Germline CDR1 KGHSH, CDR2 LQKENI. The CDR3 DNA sequence: TGTGCCAGCTCACCCATTTCAGATACGCAGTATTTT. Protein product: CASSPISDTQYF.

The gene calls are TRBV27 and TRBJ1-6, with a tentative D call TRBD1 (6 bases). The CDR3 loop spans 17 amino acids. Trimming cost V 2 bases and J 3 bases, with 14 bases left between them. The germline V gene encodes CDR1 MNHEY and CDR2 SMNVEV (reference sequence). In DNA form, the CDR3 reads TGTGCCAGCAGTTTAGCCCTGGGGGGCGGCTATAATTCACCCCTCCACTTT. Protein: CASSLALGGGYNSPLHF.

The chain joins TRBV6-2 or TRBV6-3 to TRBJ1-3; TRBD1 matches 8 bases. There are 17 residues in the CDR3. The J segment lost 2 bases and the V segment lost 4 bases, leaving 10 bases of the junction unmatched. The germline CDR1 and CDR2 sequences are MNHEY and SVGEGT. CDR3 region: CASSFQGARLAGNTIYF. The CDR3 DNA sequence: TGTGCCAGCAGTTTCCAGGGGGCGCGCTTGGCTGGAAACACCATATATTTT.